The 14 T cell receptor beta chains reported below all come from one sample, sequenced in a study of T-cell reconstitution after alpha-beta-depleted transplantation in children. The TCRbeta library was prepared with unique molecular identifiers. TCRdb called the PCR reads again in MiXCR, with one record for every CDR3 protein. The table has a few hundred thousand distinct CDR3 sequences, over 40% seen once. The sequencing here drew on PBMCs, taken before TCRalphabeta/CD19-depleted stem cell transplant. Receptors were obtained from a girl aged 2 to 9 with aplastic anemia, due to receive a stem cell transplant.

A note on this clonotype: Its ends do not fully match the called genes, so a read error is possible. V and J are TRBV2 and TRBJ2-3; 11 positions agree with TRBD2. CDR1 is SNHLY, CDR2 FYNNEI, per germline. This CDR3 comprises 19 residues. This CDR3 reads CAISLRLAGGVSRTDTQYF. CDR3 nucleotide sequence: TGTGCCATCAGTTTACGGCTAGCGGGAGGCGTCTCTCGCACAGATACGCAGTATTTT.

In DNA, the CDR3 is TGTGCCAGCAGCCACGGGGACCCTAGCGGGAGGGGGGATACGCAGTATTTT. Translated, it gives CASSHGDPSGRGDTQYF. The rearrangement joins TRBV6-1 to TRBJ2-3; 12 nucleotides match TRBD2. The CDR3 runs to 17 residues. Losses at the gene ends were 6 bases for V and 6 bases for J; bases not matched to a gene: 13. Germline V gene lookup returns CDR1 MNHNS and CDR2 SASEGT.

This clonotype was observed many times. This chain's CDR3 is CASTVGSSYNEQFF. In DNA form, the CDR3 reads TGTGCCAGCACCGTGGGAAGCTCCTACAATGAGCAGTTCTTC. The chain has TRBV7-9 and TRBJ2-1, with D unclear. The V end was cut by 7 bases, the J end by 0 bases, with 10 bases between. The germline V gene has CDR1 SEHNR and CDR2 FQNEAQ (reference sequence). The CDR3 extends over 14 amino acids.

This clonotype was seen only a few times. The junction does not match germline at one end; this may be a read error. The V call is TRBV28, the J call TRBJ2-3; D uncertain. Per the germline V gene, CDR1 is MDHEN and CDR2 is SYDVKM. This CDR3 comprises 11 residues. The CDR3 loop reads CATSITDTQYF. For the CDR3, the DNA is TGTGCCACCAGTATTACAGATACGCAGTATTTT.

The chain recombines TRBV20-1 with TRBJ1-3; 8 bases line up with TRBD1. Losses at the gene ends were 3 bases for V and 4 bases for J; bases not matched to a gene: 5. The germline gives CDR1 DFQATT, CDR2 SNEGSKA (reference sequence). CDR3 length equals 14 residues. CDR3 residues: CSASRQGAGNTIYF. DNA for the CDR3: TGCAGTGCTAGTCGCCAGGGGGCAGGAAACACCATATATTTT.

The genes are TRBV2 and TRBJ2-1; 11 bases align to TRBD2. Germline CDR1 is SNHLY and CDR2 is FYNNEI. This CDR3 comprises 16 residues. J lost 10 bases, V lost 0 bases, and 8 bases had no gene match. The CDR3 DNA reads as TGTGCCAGCAGTGAAGCGCTAGCGGGAGGCCGAGGGGAGCAGTTCTTC. Encoded protein: CASSEALAGGRGEQFF.

The V and J genes are TRBV18 and TRBJ1-1; no firm D call. From germline, CDR1 is KGHSH and CDR2 LQKENI. CDR3 length equals 15 residues. V was cut by 0 bases and J by 3 bases, with 11 bases left in between. CDR3 region: CASSPPSREDTEAFF. The CDR3 nucleotides read TGTGCCAGCTCACCACCTTCTAGGGAGGACACTGAAGCTTTCTTT.

This chain connects TRBV5-4 to TRBJ2-3; D may be TRBD2 (5 bases). The CDR3 loop spans 16 amino acids. Germline lookup yields CDR1 SGHNT and CDR2 YYREEE (reference sequence). V lost 3 bases and J 0 bases, leaving 14 bases between the germline ends. As DNA, the CDR3 is TGTGCCAGCAGCTCCGGAGCGGAAACTAGCACAGATACGCAGTATTTT. Amino acids: CASSSGAETSTDTQYF.

This clonotype was detected many times. The gene calls are TRBV29-1 and TRBJ2-2; perhaps TRBD1 as D (5 bases). This CDR3 has 16 amino acids. V lost 4 bases to trimming and J lost 6 bases, with 21 bases between them. Germline V gives CDR1 SQVTM, CDR2 ANQGSEA. The chain's CDR3 is CSVVDVGRVYSGELFF. CDR3 bases: TGCAGCGTTGTGGATGTGGGCAGGGTTTATTCCGGGGAGCTGTTTTTT.

This clonotype turned up a few times. The chain is built from TRBV4-3 and TRBJ2-3; 8 positions agree with TRBD1. J gave up 0 bases and V 1 base, and 3 bases lay outside the gene matches. This CDR3 region has 16 residues. CDR1 and CDR2 (germline): LGHNA, YSLEER. CDR3 DNA sequence: TGCGCCAGCAGCCAAGTGGACAGGGTCAGCACAGATACGCAGTATTTT. This encodes CASSQVDRVSTDTQYF.

The chain combines TRBV20-1 with TRBJ1-1; D remains unclear. V lost 0 bases and J lost 1, with 9 bases in between. In germline, CDR1 is DFQATT, CDR2 SNEGSKA (reference sequence). CDR3 size: 14 residues. The CDR3 region is CSARDRGQNTEAFF. In DNA, the CDR3 is TGCAGTGCTAGAGATCGGGGTCAGAACACTGAAGCTTTCTTT.

The chain carries TRBV5-1 and TRBJ1-2; TRBD1 agrees at 7 bases. CDR1 is SGHRS and CDR2 is YFSETQ in the germline V gene. Trimming cost V 5 bases and J 7 bases; bases outside gene matches: 11. CDR3 length equals 14 residues. CDR3 DNA: TGCGCCAGCAGGGACGAAGGACAGGTCGGTGGCTACACCTTC. This codes for CASRDEGQVGGYTF.

This chain uses TRBV18 with TRBJ1-1, with unresolved D. CDR1 is KGHSH and CDR2 is LQKENI in the germline V gene. V dropped 3 bases and J dropped 3 bases, with 8 bases sitting between them. The CDR3 has 13 amino acids. The DNA for the CDR3 is TGTGCCAGCTCACCCAAATCGGACACTGAAGCTTTCTTT. It codes for CASSPKSDTEAFF.

CDR3 in amino acids: CASSFPGTGSLEQYF. The CDR3 coding sequence is TGTGCCAGCAGTTTCCCCGGGACAGGGTCGTTGGAGCAGTACTTC. This chain joins TRBV28 and TRBJ2-7, with 9 bases that match TRBD1. Germline V lookup: CDR1 MDHEN, CDR2 SYDVKM. CDR3 length: 15 residues. Trimming removed 3 bases from V and 7 bases from J; junction bases left unmatched: 10.